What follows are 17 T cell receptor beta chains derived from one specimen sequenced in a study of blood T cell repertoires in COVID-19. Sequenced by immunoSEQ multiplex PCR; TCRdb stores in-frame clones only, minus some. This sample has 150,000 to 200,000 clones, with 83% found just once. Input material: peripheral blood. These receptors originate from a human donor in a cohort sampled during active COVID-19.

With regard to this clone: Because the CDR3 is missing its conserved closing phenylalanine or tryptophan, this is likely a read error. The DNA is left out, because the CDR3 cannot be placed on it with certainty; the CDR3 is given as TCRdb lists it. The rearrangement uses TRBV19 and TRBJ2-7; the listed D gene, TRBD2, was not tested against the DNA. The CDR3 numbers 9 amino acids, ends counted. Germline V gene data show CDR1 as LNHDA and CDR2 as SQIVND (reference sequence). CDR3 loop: CASIEDWVS.

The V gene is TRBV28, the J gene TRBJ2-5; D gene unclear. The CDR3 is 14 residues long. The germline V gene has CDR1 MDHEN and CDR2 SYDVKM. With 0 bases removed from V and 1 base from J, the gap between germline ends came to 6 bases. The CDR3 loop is CASSLWAGQETQYF. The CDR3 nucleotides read TGTGCCAGCAGTTTATGGGCAGGCCAAGAGACCCAGTACTTC.

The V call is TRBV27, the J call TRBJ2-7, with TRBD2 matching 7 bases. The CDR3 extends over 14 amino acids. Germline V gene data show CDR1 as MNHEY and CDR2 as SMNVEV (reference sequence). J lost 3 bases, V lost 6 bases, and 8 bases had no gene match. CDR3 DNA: TGTGCCAGCAGCCCGGGCGGCGGGGGCTACGAGCAGTACTTC. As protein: CASSPGGGGYEQYF.

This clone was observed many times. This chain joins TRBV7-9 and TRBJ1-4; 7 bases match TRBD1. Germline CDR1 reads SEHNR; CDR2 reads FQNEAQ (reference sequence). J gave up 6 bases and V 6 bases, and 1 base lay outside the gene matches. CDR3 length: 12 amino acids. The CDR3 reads CASRQGDEKLFF. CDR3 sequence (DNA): TGTGCCAGCAGGCAGGGGGATGAAAAACTGTTTTTT.

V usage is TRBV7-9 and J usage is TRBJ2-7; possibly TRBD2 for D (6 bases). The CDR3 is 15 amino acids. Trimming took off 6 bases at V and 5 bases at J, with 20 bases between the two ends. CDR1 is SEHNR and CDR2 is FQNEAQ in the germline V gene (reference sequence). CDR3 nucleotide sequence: TGTGCCAGCAGTGACGAGGGGACTCTGGGGGACGAGCAGTACTTC. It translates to CASSDEGTLGDEQYF.

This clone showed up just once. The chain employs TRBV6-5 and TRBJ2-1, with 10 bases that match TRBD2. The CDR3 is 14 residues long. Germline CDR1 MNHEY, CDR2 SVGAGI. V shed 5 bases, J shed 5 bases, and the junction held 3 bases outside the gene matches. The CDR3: CASSTAGGHNEQFF. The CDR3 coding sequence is TGTGCCAGCAGTACAGCGGGAGGGCACAATGAGCAGTTCTTC.

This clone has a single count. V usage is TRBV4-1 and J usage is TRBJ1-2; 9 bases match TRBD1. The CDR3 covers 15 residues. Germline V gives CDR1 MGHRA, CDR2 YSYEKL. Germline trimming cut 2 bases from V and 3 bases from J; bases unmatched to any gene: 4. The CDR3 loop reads CASSQSTGGDYGYTF. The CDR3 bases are TGCGCCAGCAGCCAATCGACAGGGGGGGACTATGGCTACACCTTC.

The CDR3 loop is CASRSADRVVEQYF. The CDR3 region has the DNA TGTGCCAGCAGGTCCGCGGACAGGGTGGTTGAGCAGTACTTC. J is TRBJ2-7 and V is TRBV6-5; the match to TRBD1 covers 8 bases. Germline V gives CDR1 MNHEY, CDR2 SVGAGI. The junction had 11 bases not matched to a gene; V was cut back by 6 bases and J by 7 bases. This CDR3 spans 14 amino acids.

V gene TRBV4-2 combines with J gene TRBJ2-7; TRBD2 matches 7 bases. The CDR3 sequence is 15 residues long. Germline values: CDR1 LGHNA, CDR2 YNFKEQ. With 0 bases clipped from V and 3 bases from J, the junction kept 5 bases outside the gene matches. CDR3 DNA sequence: TGTGCCAGCAGCCAAGAATTACTAGCGTACTACGAGCAGTACTTC. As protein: CASSQELLAYYEQYF.

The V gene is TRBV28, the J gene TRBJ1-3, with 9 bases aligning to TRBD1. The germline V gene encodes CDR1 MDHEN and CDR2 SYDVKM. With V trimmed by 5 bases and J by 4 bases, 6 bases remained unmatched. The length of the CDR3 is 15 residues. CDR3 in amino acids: CASSRDRVSGNTIYF. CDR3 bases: TGTGCCAGCAGTCGGGACAGGGTATCGGGAAACACCATATATTTT.

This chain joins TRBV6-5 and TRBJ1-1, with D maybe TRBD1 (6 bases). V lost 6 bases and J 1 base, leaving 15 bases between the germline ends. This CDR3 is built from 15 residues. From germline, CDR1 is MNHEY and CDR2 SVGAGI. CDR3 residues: CASRLTGQTNTEAFF. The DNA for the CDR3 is TGTGCCAGCAGACTTACAGGGCAGACGAACACTGAAGCTTTCTTT.

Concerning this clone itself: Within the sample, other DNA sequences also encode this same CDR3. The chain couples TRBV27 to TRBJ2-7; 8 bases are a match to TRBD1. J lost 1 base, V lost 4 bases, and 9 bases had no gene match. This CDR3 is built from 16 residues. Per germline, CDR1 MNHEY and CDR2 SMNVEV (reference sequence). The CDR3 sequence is CASSSSPGTGSYEQYF. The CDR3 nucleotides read TGTGCCAGCAGTTCAAGTCCCGGGACAGGATCCTACGAGCAGTACTTC.

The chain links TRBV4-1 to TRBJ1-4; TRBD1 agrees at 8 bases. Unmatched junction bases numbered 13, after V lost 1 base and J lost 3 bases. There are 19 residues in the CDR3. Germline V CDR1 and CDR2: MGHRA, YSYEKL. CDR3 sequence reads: CASSQVLLQGAGANEKLFF. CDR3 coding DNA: TGCGCCAGCAGCCAAGTTTTACTCCAGGGGGCGGGAGCTAATGAAAAACTGTTTTTT.

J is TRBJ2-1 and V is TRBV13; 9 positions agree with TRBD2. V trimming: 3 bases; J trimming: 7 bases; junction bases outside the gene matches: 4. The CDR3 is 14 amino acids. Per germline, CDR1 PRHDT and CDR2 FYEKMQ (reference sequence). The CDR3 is CASSFGGGGNEQFF. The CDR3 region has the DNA TGTGCCAGCAGCTTCGGCGGGGGGGGGAATGAGCAGTTCTTC.

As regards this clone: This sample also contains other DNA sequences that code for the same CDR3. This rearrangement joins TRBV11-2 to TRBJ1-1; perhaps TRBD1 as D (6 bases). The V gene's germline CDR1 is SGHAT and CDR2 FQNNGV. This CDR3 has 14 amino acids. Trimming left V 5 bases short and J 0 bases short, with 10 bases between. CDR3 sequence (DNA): TGTGCCAGCAGCCTCACAGGGATGAACACTGAAGCTTTCTTT. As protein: CASSLTGMNTEAFF.

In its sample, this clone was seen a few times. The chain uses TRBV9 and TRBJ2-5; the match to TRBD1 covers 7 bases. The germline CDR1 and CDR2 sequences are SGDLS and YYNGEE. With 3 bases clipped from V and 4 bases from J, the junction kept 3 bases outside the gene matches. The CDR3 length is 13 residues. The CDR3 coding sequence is TGTGCCAGCAGCGGAAGGGGGCGAGAGACCCAGTACTTC. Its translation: CASSGRGRETQYF.

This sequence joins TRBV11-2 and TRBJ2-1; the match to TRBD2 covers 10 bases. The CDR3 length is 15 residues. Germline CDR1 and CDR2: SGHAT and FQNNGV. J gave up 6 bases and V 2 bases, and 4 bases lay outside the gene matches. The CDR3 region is CASSLSGRGGNEQFF. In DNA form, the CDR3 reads TGTGCCAGCAGCTTAAGCGGGAGGGGCGGCAATGAGCAGTTCTTC.